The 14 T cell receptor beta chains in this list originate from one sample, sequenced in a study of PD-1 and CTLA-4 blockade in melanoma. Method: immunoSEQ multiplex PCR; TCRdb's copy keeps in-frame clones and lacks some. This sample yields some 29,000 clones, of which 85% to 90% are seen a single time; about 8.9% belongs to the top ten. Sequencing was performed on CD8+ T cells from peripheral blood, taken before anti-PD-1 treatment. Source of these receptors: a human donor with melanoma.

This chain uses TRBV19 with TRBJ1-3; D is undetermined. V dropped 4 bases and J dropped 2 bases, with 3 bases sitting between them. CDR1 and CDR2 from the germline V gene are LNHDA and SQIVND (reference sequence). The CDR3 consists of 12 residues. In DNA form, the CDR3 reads TGTGCCAGTAGTACCGCTGGAAACACCATATATTTT. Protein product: CASSTAGNTIYF.

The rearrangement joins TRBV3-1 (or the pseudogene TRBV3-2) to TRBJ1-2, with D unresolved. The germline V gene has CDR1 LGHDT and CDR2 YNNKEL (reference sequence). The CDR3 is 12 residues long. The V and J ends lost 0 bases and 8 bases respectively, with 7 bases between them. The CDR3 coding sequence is TGTGCCAGCAGCCAAGAACTTAACGGCTACACCTTC. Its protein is CASSQELNGYTF.

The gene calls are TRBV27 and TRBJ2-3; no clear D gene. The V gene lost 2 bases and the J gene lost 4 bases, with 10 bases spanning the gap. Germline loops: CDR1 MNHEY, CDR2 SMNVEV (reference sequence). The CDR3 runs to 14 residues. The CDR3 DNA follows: TGTGCCAGCAGTTTAATAACTGGGGCAGATACGCAGTATTTT. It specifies CASSLITGADTQYF.

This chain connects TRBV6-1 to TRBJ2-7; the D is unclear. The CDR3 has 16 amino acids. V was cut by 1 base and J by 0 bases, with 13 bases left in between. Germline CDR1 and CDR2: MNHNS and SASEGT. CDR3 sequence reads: CASSEGTVFISYEQYF. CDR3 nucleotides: TGTGCCAGCAGTGAAGGAACAGTCTTTATCTCCTACGAGCAGTACTTC.

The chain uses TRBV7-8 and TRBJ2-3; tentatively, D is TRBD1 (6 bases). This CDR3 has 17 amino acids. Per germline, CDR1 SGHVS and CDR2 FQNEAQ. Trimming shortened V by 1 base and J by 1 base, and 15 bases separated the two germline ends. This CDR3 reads CASSLGVGGAGTDTQYF. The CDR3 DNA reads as TGTGCCAGCAGCTTAGGAGTAGGGGGAGCGGGCACAGATACGCAGTATTTT.

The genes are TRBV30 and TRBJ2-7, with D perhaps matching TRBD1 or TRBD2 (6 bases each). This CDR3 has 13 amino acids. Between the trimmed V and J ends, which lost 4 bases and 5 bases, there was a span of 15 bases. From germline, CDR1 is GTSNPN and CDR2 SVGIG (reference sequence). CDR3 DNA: TGTGCCTGGAACCAGAGGGGGGCCCACGAGCAGTACTTC. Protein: CAWNQRGAHEQYF.

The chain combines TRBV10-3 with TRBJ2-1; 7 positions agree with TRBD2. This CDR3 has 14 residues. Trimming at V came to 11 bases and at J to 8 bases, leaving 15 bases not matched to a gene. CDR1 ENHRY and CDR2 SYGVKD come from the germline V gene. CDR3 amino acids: CAAAYGGRSDEQFF. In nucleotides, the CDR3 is TGTGCCGCCGCCTATGGCGGGAGAAGCGATGAGCAGTTCTTC.

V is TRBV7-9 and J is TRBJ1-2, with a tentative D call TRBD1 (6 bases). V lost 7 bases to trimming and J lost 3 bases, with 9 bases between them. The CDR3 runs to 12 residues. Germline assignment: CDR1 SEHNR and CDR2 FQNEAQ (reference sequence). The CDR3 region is CASTGDDYGYTF. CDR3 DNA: TGTGCCAGCACAGGGGACGACTATGGCTACACCTTC.

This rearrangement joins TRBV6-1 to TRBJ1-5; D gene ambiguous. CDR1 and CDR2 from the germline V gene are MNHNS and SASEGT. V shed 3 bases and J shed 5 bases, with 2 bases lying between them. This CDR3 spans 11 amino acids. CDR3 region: CASSDHQPQHF. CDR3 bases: TGTGCCAGCAGTGATCATCAGCCCCAGCATTTT.

CDR3 bases: TGTGCCAGCAGCCAATTAACAGGGGAGAATTCACCCCTCCACTTT. This encodes CASSQLTGENSPLHF. The chain recombines TRBV3-1 (or the pseudogene TRBV3-2) with TRBJ1-6, with 7 bases matching TRBD1. Per germline, CDR1 LGHDT and CDR2 YNNKEL (reference sequence). J lost 7 bases, V lost 2 bases, and 5 bases had no gene match. The CDR3 runs to 15 residues.

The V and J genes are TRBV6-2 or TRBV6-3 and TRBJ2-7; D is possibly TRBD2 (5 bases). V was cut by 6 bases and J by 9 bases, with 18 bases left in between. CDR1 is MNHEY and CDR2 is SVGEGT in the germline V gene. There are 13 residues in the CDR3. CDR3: CASSHRTDRGQYF. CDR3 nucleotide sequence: TGTGCCAGCAGCCACCGGACTGATCGAGGGCAGTACTTC.

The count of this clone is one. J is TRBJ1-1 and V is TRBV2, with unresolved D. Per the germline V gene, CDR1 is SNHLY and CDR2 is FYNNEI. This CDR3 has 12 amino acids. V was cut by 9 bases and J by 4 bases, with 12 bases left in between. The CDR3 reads CARSNSGTEAFF. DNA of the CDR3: TGTGCCAGATCTAACAGCGGCACTGAAGCTTTCTTT.

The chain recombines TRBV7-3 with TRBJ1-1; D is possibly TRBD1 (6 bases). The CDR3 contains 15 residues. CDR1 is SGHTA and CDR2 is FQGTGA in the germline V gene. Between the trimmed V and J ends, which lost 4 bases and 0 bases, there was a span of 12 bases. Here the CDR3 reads CASSSGRGVNTEAFF. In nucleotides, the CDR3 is TGTGCCAGCAGCTCCGGCAGGGGTGTGAACACTGAAGCTTTCTTT.

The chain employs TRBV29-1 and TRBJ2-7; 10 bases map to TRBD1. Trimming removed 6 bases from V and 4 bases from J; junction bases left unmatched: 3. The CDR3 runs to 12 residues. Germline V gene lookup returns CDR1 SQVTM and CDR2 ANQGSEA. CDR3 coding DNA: TGCAGCGTCCGACAGGGGGCGTACGAGCAGTACTTC. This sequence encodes CSVRQGAYEQYF.